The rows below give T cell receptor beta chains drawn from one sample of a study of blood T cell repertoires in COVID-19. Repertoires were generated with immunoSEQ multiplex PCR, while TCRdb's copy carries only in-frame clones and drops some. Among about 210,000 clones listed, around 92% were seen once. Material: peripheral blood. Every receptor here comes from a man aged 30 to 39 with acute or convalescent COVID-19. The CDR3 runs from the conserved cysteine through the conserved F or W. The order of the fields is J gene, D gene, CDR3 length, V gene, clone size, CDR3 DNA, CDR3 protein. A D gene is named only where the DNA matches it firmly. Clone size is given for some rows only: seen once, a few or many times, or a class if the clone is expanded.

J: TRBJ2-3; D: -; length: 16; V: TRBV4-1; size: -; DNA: TGCGCCAGCAGCCAAGATGTTACAGTTAGCACAGATACGCAGTATTTT; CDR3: CASSQDVTVSTDTQYF
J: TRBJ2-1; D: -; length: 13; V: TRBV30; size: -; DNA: TGTGCCTGGAGTAGGGGCCTGATAAATGAGCAGTTCTTC; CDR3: CAWSRGLINEQFF
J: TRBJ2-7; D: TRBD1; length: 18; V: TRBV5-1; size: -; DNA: TGCGCCAGCAGCAAATCCGGGACAGGGATAATAGGGCCCTACGAGCAGTACTTC; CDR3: CASSKSGTGIIGPYEQYF
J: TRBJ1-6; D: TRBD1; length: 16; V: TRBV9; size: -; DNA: TGTGCCAGCAGCGCCAGGGGGAGATCTCGCAATTCACCCCTCCACTTT; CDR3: CASSARGRSRNSPLHF
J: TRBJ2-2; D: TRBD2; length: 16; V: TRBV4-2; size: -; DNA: TGTGCCAGCAGCCAAGATCGCGGGAGGGCATCGGGGGAGCTGTTTTTT; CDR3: CASSQDRGRASGELFF
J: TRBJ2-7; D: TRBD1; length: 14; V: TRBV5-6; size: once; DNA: TGTGCCAGCAGCCTTGACAGGGGTGGGTACGAGCAGTACTTC; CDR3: CASSLDRGGYEQYF
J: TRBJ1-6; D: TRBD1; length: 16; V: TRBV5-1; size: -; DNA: TGCGCCAGCAGCCGCGACAGGGCAACCTATAATTCACCCCTCCACTTT; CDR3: CASSRDRATYNSPLHF
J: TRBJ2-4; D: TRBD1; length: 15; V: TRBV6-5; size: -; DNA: TGTGCCAGCAGCTCCATAGGGACAGGGGGAAACATTCAGTACTTC; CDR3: CASSSIGTGGNIQYF
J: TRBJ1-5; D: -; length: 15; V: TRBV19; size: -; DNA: TGTGCCAGTTCTACCTCGACAACCCGGAATCAGCCCCAGCATTTT; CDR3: CASSTSTTRNQPQHF
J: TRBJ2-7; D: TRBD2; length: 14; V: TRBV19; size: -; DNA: TGTGCCAGTAGTATGAGCGGGAGCTCCTACGAGCAGTACTTC; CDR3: CASSMSGSSYEQYF